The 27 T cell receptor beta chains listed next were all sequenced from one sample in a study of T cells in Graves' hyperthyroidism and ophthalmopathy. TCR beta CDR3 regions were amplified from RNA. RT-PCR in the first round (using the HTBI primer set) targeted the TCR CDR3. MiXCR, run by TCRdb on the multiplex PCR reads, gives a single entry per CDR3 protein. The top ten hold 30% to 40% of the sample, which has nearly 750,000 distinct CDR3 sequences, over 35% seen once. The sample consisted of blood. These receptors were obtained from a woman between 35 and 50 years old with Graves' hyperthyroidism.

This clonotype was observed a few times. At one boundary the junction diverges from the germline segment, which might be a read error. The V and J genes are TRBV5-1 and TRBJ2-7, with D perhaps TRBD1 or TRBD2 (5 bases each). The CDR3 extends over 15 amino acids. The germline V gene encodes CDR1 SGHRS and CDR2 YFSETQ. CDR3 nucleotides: TGTGCCAGCAGCTTCTCACTTGGGGGAGAAAGGGGGCAGTACTTC. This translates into CASSFSLGGERGQYF.

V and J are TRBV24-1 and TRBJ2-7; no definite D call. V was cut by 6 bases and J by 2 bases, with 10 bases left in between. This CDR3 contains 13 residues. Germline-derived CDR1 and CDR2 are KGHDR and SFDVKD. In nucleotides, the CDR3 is TGTGCCACCAGTCAAGGGAATACCTACGAGCAGTACTTC. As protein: CATSQGNTYEQYF.

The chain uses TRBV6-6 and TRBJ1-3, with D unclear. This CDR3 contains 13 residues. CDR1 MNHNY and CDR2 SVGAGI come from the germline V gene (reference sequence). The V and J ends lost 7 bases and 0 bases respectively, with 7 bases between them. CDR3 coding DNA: TGTGCCAGCAACGAGTACTCTGGAAACACCATATATTTT. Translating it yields CASNEYSGNTIYF.

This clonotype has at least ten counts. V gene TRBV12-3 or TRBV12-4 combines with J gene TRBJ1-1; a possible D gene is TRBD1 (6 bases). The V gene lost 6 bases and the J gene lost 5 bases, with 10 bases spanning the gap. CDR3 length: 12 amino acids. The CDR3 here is CASSRGGTEAFF. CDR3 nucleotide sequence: TGTGCCAGCAGCCGAGGGGGGACTGAAGCTTTCTTT.

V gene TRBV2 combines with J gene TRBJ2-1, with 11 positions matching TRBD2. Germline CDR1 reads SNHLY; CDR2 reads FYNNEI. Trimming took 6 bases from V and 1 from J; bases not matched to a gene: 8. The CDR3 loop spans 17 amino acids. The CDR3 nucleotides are TGTGCCAGCAGCACCCCAAGGACTAGCGGGTCCTACAATGAGCAGTTCTTC. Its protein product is CASSTPRTSGSYNEQFF.

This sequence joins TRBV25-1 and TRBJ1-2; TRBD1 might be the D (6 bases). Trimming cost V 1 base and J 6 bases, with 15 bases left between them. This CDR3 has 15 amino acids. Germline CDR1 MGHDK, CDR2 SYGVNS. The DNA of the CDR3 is TGTGCCAGCAGTGAATCCTTGGACAGTGCCAATGGCTACACCTTC. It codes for CASSESLDSANGYTF.

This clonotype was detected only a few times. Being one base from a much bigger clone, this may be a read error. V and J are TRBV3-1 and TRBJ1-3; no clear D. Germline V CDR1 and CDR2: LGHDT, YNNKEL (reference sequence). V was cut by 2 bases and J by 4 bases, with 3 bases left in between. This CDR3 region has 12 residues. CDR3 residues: CASSQRGNTIYF. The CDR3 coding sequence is TGTGCCAGCAGCCAACGAGGAAACACCATATATTTT. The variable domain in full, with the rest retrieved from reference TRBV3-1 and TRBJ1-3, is DTAVSQTPKYLVTQMGNDKSIKCEQNLGHDTMYWYKQDSKKFLKIMFSYNNKELIINETVPNRFSPKSPDKAHLNLHINSLELGDSAVYFCASSQRGNTIYFGEGSWLTVV.

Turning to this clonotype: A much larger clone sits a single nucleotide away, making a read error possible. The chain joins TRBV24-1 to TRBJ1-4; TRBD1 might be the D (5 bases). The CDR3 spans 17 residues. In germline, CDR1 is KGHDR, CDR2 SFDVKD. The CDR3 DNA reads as TGTGCCACCAGTGGCTCAAGTCGGGACCCTACGAATGAAAAACTGCTTTTT. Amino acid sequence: CATSGSSRDPTNEKLLF.

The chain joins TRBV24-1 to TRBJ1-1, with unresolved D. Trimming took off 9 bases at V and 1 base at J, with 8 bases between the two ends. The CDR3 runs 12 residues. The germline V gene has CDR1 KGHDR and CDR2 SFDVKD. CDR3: CATRSENTEAFF. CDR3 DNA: TGTGCCACCCGCTCCGAGAACACTGAAGCTTTCTTT.

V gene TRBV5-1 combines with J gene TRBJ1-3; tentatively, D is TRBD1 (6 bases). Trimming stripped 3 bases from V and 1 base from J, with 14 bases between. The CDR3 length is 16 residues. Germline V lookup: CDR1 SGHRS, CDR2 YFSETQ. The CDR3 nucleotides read TGCGCCAGCAGCTCTGTGACAGGATTATCTGGAAACACCATATATTTT. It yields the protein CASSSVTGLSGNTIYF.

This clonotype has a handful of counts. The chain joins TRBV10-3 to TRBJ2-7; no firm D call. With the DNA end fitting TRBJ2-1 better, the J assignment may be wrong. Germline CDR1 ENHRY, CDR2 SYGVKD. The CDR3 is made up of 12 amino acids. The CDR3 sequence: CAISESDHEQFF. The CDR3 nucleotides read TGTGCCATCAGTGAGTCTGACCATGAGCAGTTCTTC.

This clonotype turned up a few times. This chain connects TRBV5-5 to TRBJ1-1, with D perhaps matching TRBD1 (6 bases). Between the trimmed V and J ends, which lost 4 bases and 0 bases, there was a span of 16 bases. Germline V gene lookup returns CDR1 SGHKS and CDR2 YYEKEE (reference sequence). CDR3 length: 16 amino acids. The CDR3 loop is CASSPYWGPMNTEAFF. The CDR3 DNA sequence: TGTGCCAGCAGCCCATACTGGGGGCCAATGAACACTGAAGCTTTCTTT. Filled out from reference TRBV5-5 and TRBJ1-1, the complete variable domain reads DAGVTQSPTHLIKTRGQQVTLRCSPISGHKSVSWYQQVLGQGPQFIFQYYEKEERGRGNFPDRFSARQFPNYSSELNVNALLLGDSALYLCASSPYWGPMNTEAFFGQGTRLTVV.

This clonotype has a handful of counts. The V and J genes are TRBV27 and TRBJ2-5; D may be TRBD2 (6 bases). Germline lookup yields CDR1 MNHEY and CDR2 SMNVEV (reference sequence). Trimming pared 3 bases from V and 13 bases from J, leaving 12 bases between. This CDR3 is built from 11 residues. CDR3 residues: CASSFGRDWYF. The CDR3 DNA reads TGTGCCAGCAGTTTCGGCCGGGACTGGTACTTC.

The CDR3 protein is CSARGGQRALNYGYTF. The CDR3 region has the DNA TGCAGTGCTAGAGGGGGACAGAGGGCCCTGAACTATGGCTACACCTTC. V and J are TRBV20-1 and TRBJ1-2; 7 bases are shared with TRBD1. Trimming cost V 1 base and J 2 bases; bases outside gene matches: 10. Germline V gene lookup returns CDR1 DFQATT and CDR2 SNEGSKA (reference sequence). The CDR3 has 16 amino acids.

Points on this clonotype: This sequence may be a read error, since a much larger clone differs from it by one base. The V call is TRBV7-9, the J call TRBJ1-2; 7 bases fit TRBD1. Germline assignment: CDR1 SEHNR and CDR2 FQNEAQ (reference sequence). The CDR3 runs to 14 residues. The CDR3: CASSLGQGEGSYAF. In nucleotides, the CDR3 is TGTGCCAGCAGCTTAGGCCAGGGGGAAGGAAGCTACGCCTTC.

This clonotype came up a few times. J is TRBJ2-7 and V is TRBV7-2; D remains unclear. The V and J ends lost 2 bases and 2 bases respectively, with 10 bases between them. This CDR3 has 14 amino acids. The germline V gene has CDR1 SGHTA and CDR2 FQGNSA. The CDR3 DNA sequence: TGTGCCAGCAGCTTAAAAGGGTTGCCCTACGAGCAGTACTTC. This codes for CASSLKGLPYEQYF.

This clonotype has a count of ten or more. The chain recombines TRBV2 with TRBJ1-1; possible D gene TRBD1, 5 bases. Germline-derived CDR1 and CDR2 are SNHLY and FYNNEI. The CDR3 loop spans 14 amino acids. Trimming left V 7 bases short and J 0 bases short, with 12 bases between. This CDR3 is CASTQQVMNTEAFF. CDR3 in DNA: TGTGCCAGCACTCAACAGGTCATGAACACTGAAGCTTTCTTT. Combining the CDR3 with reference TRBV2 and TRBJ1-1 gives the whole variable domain EPEVTQTPSHQVTQMGQEVILRCVPISNHLYFYWYRQILGQKVEFLVSFYNNEISEKSEIFDDQFSVERPDGSNFTLKIRSTKLEDSAMYFCASTQQVMNTEAFFGQGTRLTVV.

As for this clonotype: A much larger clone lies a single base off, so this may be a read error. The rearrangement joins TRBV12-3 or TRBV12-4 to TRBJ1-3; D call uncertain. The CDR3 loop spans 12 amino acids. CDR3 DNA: TGTGCCAGCAGGGCGGGTTGGAACACCGTATATTTT. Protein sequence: CASRAGWNTVYF.

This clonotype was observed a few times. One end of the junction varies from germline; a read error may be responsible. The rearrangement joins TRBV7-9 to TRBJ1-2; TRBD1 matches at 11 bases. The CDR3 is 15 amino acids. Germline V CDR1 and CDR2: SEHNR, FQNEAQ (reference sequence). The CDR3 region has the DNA TGCGCCAGCAGCCTCGGACAGGGGGCTGGGTATGGCTACACCTTC. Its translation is CASSLGQGAGYGYTF.

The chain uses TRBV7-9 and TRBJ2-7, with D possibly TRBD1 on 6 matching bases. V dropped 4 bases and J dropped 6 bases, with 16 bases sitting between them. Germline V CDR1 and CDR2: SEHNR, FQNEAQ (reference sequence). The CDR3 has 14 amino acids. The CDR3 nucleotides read TGTGCCAGCAGCTCCTTCGACAGGCACGTCGAGCAGTACTTC. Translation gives CASSSFDRHVEQYF.

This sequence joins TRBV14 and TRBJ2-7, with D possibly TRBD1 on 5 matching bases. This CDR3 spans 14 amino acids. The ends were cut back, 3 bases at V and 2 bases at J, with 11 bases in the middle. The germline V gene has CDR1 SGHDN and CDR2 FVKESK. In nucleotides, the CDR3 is TGTGCCAGCAGCCATGACGGACATCCCTACGAGCAGTACTTC. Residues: CASSHDGHPYEQYF.

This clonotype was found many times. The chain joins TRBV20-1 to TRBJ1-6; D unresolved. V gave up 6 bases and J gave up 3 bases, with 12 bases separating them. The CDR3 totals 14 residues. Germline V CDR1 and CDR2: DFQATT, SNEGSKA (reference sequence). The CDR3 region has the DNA TGCAGTGCCCGCACCCGGAACTATAATTCACCCCTCCACTTT. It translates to CSARTRNYNSPLHF.

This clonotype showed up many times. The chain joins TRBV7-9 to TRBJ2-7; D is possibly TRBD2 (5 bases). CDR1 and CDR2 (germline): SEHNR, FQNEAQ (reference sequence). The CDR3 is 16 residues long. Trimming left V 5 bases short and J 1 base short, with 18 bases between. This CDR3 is CASSGLSPERSYEQYF. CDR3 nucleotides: TGTGCCAGCAGCGGCCTCTCACCTGAGCGGTCCTACGAGCAGTACTTC.

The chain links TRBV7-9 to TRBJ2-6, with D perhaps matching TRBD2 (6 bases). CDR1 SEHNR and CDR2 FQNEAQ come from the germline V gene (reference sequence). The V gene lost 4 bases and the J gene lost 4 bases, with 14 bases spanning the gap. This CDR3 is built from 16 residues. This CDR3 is CASSYTPRGGANVLTF. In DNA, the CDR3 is TGTGCCAGCAGCTACACACCCCGGGGGGGGGCCAACGTCCTGACTTTC.

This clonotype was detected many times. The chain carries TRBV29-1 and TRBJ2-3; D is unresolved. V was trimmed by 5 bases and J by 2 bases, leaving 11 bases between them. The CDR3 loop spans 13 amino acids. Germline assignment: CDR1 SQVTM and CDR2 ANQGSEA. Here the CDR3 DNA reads TGCAGCGTTATCGACTCGTACACAGATACGCAGTATTTT. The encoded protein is CSVIDSYTDTQYF.

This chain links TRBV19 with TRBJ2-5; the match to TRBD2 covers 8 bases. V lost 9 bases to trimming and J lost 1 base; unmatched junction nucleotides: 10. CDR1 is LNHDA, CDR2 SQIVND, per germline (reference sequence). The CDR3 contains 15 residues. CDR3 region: CASIKRGLPQETQYF. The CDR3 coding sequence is TGTGCCAGCATCAAGCGGGGGCTACCCCAAGAGACCCAGTACTTC.

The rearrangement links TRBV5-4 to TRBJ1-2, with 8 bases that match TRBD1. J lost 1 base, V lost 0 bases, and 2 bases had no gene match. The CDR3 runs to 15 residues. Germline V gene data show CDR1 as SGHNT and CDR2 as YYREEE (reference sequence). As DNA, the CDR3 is TGTGCCAGCAGCTTGGGGGGACAGGATAACTATGGCTACACCTTC. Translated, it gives CASSLGGQDNYGYTF.